The sequence of this T cell receptor (beta chain) was determined in a study of CD8+ T cells in alopecia areata. Study background: Severity scoring for treated patients was based on the percentage of affected scalp area.

This CDR3 is built from 14 residues. Germline V gene sequence: CDR1 ENHRY, CDR2 SYGVKD. Unmatched junction bases numbered 3, after V lost 2 bases and J lost 4 bases. As for treatment: oral pan-JAK inhibitor, 5-10 mg twice daily. The authors extracted RNA and reverse transcribed it into cDNA as the sequencing template. Assay used: immunoSEQ multiplex PCR; TCRdb lists only in-frame clones, some missing. Of some 200,000 clones listed, more than 55% are singletons. The receptor comes from a human donor with alopecia areata. The source was CD4+ T cells sorted from blood, collected at week 4, from a patient treated with tofacitinib. The chain uses TRBV10-3 and TRBJ2-7; 9 positions agree with TRBD1. The CDR3 sequence: CAISEPDRGYEQYF. DNA for the CDR3: TGTGCCATCAGTGAGCCGGACAGGGGATACGAGCAGTACTTC.